This T cell receptor (beta chain) came from a study of CD8 T cells in Susac syndrome. The J segment lost 1 base and the V segment lost 4 bases, leaving 7 bases of the junction unmatched. The CDR3 has 16 residues. Germline assignment: CDR1 LGHDT and CDR2 YNNKEL (reference sequence). RNA amounts of 0.5 to 1 ug underwent reverse transcription with random hexamers. Via MiXCR, TCRdb re-called the immunoSEQ multiplex PCR reads, giving one row per CDR3 protein. The repertoire includes about 90,000 distinct CDR3 sequences, approximately 96% of them detected once, and 0.5% to 0.8% sits in the top ten. The TCR comes from a human donor with Susac syndrome. J is TRBJ1-5 and V is TRBV3-1; TRBD1 aligns across 7 bases. The sequenced sample was CD8+ T cells from PBMCs. CDR3 sequence reads: CASSPGTVYSNQPQHF. CDR3 sequence (DNA): TGTGCCAGCAGCCCGGGGACAGTTTACAGCAATCAGCCCCAGCATTTT.